The present TCR beta chain was sequenced within a study of blood T cell repertoires in COVID-19. Data came from immunoSEQ multiplex PCR; TCRdb stores just in-frame clones and leaves some out. Seen here are under 100,000 clones, about four fifths observed once, and the top ten hold approximately 17%. Germline CDR1 DFQATT, CDR2 SNEGSKA (reference sequence). The V end was cut by 3 bases, the J end by 3 bases, with 11 bases between. The CDR3 is made up of 13 amino acids. Sample: peripheral blood. The chain is built from TRBV20-1 and TRBJ1-2; a weak D match, TRBD1 (6 bases). This clonotype originated in a woman aged 60-75 years with acute or convalescent COVID-19. CDR3 in amino acids: CSASGGHDYGYTF. For the CDR3, the DNA is TGCAGTGCTAGTGGGGGACACGACTATGGCTACACCTTC.